Following are 10 T cell receptor beta chains from one sample sequenced in a study of blood T cells in healthy people across ages. A second PCR of about 6 to 12 cycles used a sample-barcoded 5' primer and a J-beta primer mix. From the 5' RACE reads, TCRdb called clonotypes with MiXCR, one entry per CDR3 protein. The sample includes around 1,500,000 distinct CDR3 sequences, under 30% of them seen just once. The sequencing sample was made of blood. These receptors came from a woman aged 25-40 years in good health.

The chain is built from TRBV7-2 and TRBJ2-3; 8 positions match TRBD1. This CDR3 has 16 residues. Germline CDR1 is SGHTA and CDR2 is FQGNSA. V lost 5 bases, J lost 4 bases, and 11 bases stayed unmatched. CDR3 coding DNA: TGTGCCAGCAGCCAGAGATGGACAGGGTTTGCAGATACGCAGTATTTT. It codes for CASSQRWTGFADTQYF. Variable domain in full (rest from reference TRBV7-2 and TRBJ2-3): GAGVSQSPSNKVTEKGKDVELRCDPISGHTALYWYRQSLGQGLEFLIYFQGNSAPDKSGLPSDRFSAERTGGSVSTLTIQRTQQEDSAVYLCASSQRWTGFADTQYFGPGTRLTVL.

V and J are TRBV6-5 and TRBJ1-2; a weak D match, TRBD1 (6 bases). This CDR3 spans 18 amino acids. Deletions cut 0 bases from V and 3 bases from J, with 20 bases between. CDR1 is MNHEY and CDR2 is SVGAGI in the germline V gene. In DNA form, the CDR3 reads TGTGCCAGCAGTTACTCGCCGATGGGGGCGATAACTGACTATGGCTACACCTTC. Its protein is CASSYSPMGAITDYGYTF.

The chain recombines TRBV11-2 with TRBJ2-7; 8 bases align to TRBD2. The CDR3 consists of 16 residues. Trimming took 2 bases from V and 9 from J; bases not matched to a gene: 15. Germline assignment: CDR1 SGHAT and CDR2 FQNNGV. The CDR3 region is CASSLHQQAGVPGQYF. CDR3 DNA sequence: TGTGCCAGCAGCTTACACCAGCAAGCGGGAGTTCCCGGGCAGTACTTC.

This clonotype has just a few counts. V is TRBV5-1 and J is TRBJ2-7, with a weak D call TRBD2 (6 bases). Trimming cost V 2 bases and J 3 bases, with 9 bases left between them. CDR1 and CDR2 from the germline V gene are SGHRS and YFSETQ. The CDR3 extends over 13 amino acids. CDR3 DNA: TGCGCCAGCAGCTTTGCTAGCGACTACGAGCAGTACTTC. This codes for CASSFASDYEQYF.

At least ten counts were recorded for this clonotype. The gene calls are TRBV12-3 or TRBV12-4 and TRBJ1-4; D possibly corresponds to TRBD1 (5 bases). Trimming shortened V by 3 bases and J by 5 bases, and 10 bases separated the two germline ends. This CDR3 is 14 amino acids long. The DNA of the CDR3 is TGTGCCAGCAGTTTGGGGACGGCAAATGAAAAACTGTTTTTT. Its protein product is CASSLGTANEKLFF.

The chain combines TRBV28 with TRBJ2-5, with 10 nucleotides matching TRBD1. Unmatched junction bases numbered 5, after V lost 4 bases and J lost 0 bases. Germline V gene data show CDR1 as MDHEN and CDR2 as SYDVKM. The CDR3 covers 16 residues. The CDR3 loop reads CASSSPGQGNQETQYF. In DNA form, the CDR3 reads TGTGCCAGCAGTTCTCCGGGACAGGGGAACCAAGAGACCCAGTACTTC.

This chain links TRBV5-1 with TRBJ1-2, with a tentative D call TRBD1 (6 bases). The CDR3 length is 15 residues. Germline V gives CDR1 SGHRS, CDR2 YFSETQ. Deletions cut 4 bases from V and 8 bases from J, with 21 bases between. CDR3 loop: CASSEARPGAEGYTF. The CDR3 nucleotides read TGCGCCAGCAGCGAGGCACGCCCAGGGGCGGAAGGCTACACCTTC.

The chain couples TRBV7-2 to TRBJ2-7; TRBD2 might be the D (6 bases). Per the germline V gene, CDR1 is SGHTA and CDR2 is FQGNSA. V was cut by 1 base and J by 3 bases, with 10 bases left in between. The CDR3 has 14 residues. The CDR3 region is CASSLEGLHYEQYF. For the CDR3, the DNA is TGTGCCAGCAGCTTAGAGGGACTCCACTACGAGCAGTACTTC.

About this clonotype: Possible read error: a much larger clone is one base away. CDR3 residues: CAVSPRDSFYEQYF. The CDR3 region has the DNA TGTGCCGTCAGTCCCCGGGACTCGTTCTACGAGCAGTACTTC. The chain links TRBV10-3 to TRBJ2-5; D possibly corresponds to TRBD2 (6 bases). The last part of the DNA fits TRBJ2-7 better; the J call may be wrong. Germline loops: CDR1 ENHRY, CDR2 SYGVKD. The CDR3 sequence is 14 residues long.

This clonotype was seen a handful of times. The chain has TRBV29-1 and TRBJ2-2; D perhaps matches TRBD2 (6 bases). V lost 4 bases to trimming and J lost 4 bases, with 7 bases between them. Germline V CDR1 and CDR2: SQVTM, ANQGSEA. The CDR3 contains 12 residues. The CDR3 nucleotides are TGCAGCGTTGCCGGGAGCACCGGGGAGCTGTTTTTT. Translating it yields CSVAGSTGELFF.